The TCR beta chain described here comes from a study of T cells after yellow fever vaccination. Overall study findings and caveats: Researchers cautioned that FACS-sorted repertoires could harbor abundant clonotypes contaminating from the bulk population.

TCR cDNA, made by 5'RACE template switching, carried an added universal primer site and UMIs. TCRdb independently ran MiXCR on the 5' RACE reads; one entry per CDR3 protein. The data contain some 670,000 distinct CDR3 sequences, roughly an eighth of them seen just once; the ten biggest clones take up under 15%. Germline values: CDR1 SGHTA, CDR2 FQGNSA. V was shortened by 5 bases and J by 6 bases, with 11 bases between the two germline ends. This CDR3 is built from 13 residues. This clonotype showed up just a few times. Its antigen is unidentified. This rearrangement joins TRBV7-2 to TRBJ2-4; D might be TRBD2 (5 bases). This TCR came from a man younger than 40 who received the YFV17D yellow fever vaccine. The sequences come from PBMCs, collected on the day of the yellow fever booster vaccination. Here the CDR3 DNA reads TGTGCCAGCAGCGAGGGAGTGGGAAACATTCAGTACTTC. Protein: CASSEGVGNIQYF.